One and the same sample provided the 9 T cell receptor beta chains below, sequenced in a study of blood T cell repertoires in COVID-19. Libraries were prepared by immunoSEQ multiplex PCR; TCRdb keeps only in-frame clonotypes and omits some of them. The table has about 30,000 clones, approximately 86% seen once. What was sequenced was peripheral blood. The origin of the receptors is a human donor in a cohort sampled during active COVID-19.

Here the CDR3 reads CASSETLSGGWNNSPLHF. Written as DNA, the CDR3 is TGTGCCAGCAGTGAAACGTTATCAGGGGGATGGAATAATTCACCCCTCCACTTT. The chain combines TRBV6-1 with TRBJ1-6, with 7 bases that match TRBD1. J gave up 5 bases and V 2 bases, and 12 bases lay outside the gene matches. This CDR3 comprises 18 residues. Germline CDR1 and CDR2: MNHNS and SASEGT.

This rearrangement joins TRBV2 to TRBJ2-7; D is perhaps TRBD2 (5 bases). V lost 6 bases to trimming and J lost 4 bases, with 13 bases between them. This CDR3 has 13 amino acids. Germline V gene data show CDR1 as SNHLY and CDR2 as FYNNEI. The CDR3 here is CASSRRMDYEQYF. The CDR3 DNA sequence: TGTGCCAGCAGCCGGAGGATGGATTACGAGCAGTACTTC.

This clone was seen a few times. The chain is built from TRBV28 and TRBJ1-4; D is ambiguous. Per the germline V gene, CDR1 is MDHEN and CDR2 is SYDVKM. CDR3 size: 15 residues. Trimming cost V 5 bases and J 3 bases, with 13 bases left between them. CDR3 sequence (DNA): TGTGCCAGCAGTCCTGGATCAGGCCCTAATGAAAAACTGTTTTTT. Protein sequence: CASSPGSGPNEKLFF. The whole variable domain, filled in from reference TRBV28 and TRBJ1-4, reads DVKVTQSSRYLVKRTGEKVFLECVQDMDHENMFWYRQDPGLGLRLIYFSYDVKMKEKGDIPEGYSVSREKKERFSLILESASTNQTSMYLCASSPGSGPNEKLFFGSGTQLSVL.

J is TRBJ1-6 and V is TRBV30, with 7 bases lining up with TRBD1. V was pared by 1 base and J by 10 bases, with 4 bases of the junction left unmatched. Germline values: CDR1 GTSNPN, CDR2 SVGIG (reference sequence). The CDR3 loop spans 13 amino acids. The CDR3 is CAWSGQGGSPLHF. The DNA for the CDR3 is TGTGCCTGGAGTGGACAGGGTGGATCACCCCTCCACTTT.

The J gene is TRBJ2-7, the V gene TRBV11-3; tentatively, D is TRBD2 (6 bases). Per the germline V gene, CDR1 is SGHNT and CDR2 is YENEEA. The V gene lost 2 bases and the J gene lost 6 bases, with 14 bases spanning the gap. The CDR3 sequence is 14 residues long. This CDR3 is CASSLNIGSSEQYF. For the CDR3, the DNA is TGTGCCAGCAGCTTAAACATCGGGAGCTCCGAGCAGTACTTC.

On this clone: The sample has other DNA sequences that encode this CDR3 too. This chain links TRBV5-1 with TRBJ1-5; TRBD1 might be the D (6 bases). Trimming took 1 base from V and 7 from J, leaving 9 bases between them. Germline-derived CDR1 and CDR2 are SGHRS and YFSETQ. This CDR3 comprises 13 residues. The CDR3 DNA sequence: TGCGCCAGCAGCTTGACGGGGGGCCAGCCCCAGCATTTT. Its translation is CASSLTGGQPQHF.

The rearrangement links TRBV7-8 to TRBJ2-3; tentatively, D is TRBD2 (6 bases). CDR1 and CDR2 from the germline V gene are SGHVS and FQNEAQ. V shed 5 bases and J shed 2 bases, with 11 bases lying between them. The CDR3 has 14 amino acids. The CDR3: CASSQGLYTDTQYF. The CDR3 nucleotides are TGTGCCAGCAGCCAGGGACTCTACACAGATACGCAGTATTTT.

This chain connects TRBV6-2 or TRBV6-3 to TRBJ1-1; the match to TRBD1 covers 7 bases. This CDR3 spans 16 amino acids. Losses at the gene ends were 2 bases for V and 2 bases for J; bases not matched to a gene: 8. CDR1 MNHEY and CDR2 SVGEGT come from the germline V gene. CDR3 in amino acids: CASSYPPGQRNTEAFF. The CDR3 DNA sequence: TGTGCCAGCAGTTACCCGCCGGGACAGCGAAACACTGAAGCTTTCTTT.

The CDR3 sequence is CASTLREAGANVLTF. As DNA, the CDR3 is TGTGCCAGCACCCTAAGGGAGGCTGGGGCCAACGTCCTGACTTTC. The chain uses TRBV6-5 and TRBJ2-6, with a possible D match to TRBD2 (6 bases). This CDR3 is 15 amino acids long. V was clipped by 7 bases and J by 2 bases, with 12 bases between them. The germline V gene has CDR1 MNHEY and CDR2 SVGAGI.